What follows is one T cell receptor (beta chain) and its context. What it recognizes is unknown. This entry comes from a study of untreated major depressive disorder. CDR3 size: 15 residues. The V end lost 4 bases, the J end lost 0 bases, and 11 bases lay between the germline ends. Germline V gene data show CDR1 as SGHVS and CDR2 as FQNEAQ. Study results and limitations: All top five TRBV05-01 clones per subject were private clones.

Only in-frame clones appear in the TCRdb table, and some are missing; sequencing was by immunoSEQ multiplex PCR. This table has 21,000 or so clones, roughly 91% appearing once. What was sequenced was CD4+ T cells from PBMCs. The rearrangement joins TRBV7-8 to TRBJ2-3, with D perhaps TRBD1 (6 bases). This TCR came from a man between 25 and 39 years old in good health. CDR3 amino acids: CASSSWTVSTDTQYF. DNA for the CDR3: TGTGCCAGCAGCTCATGGACAGTAAGCACAGATACGCAGTATTTT.